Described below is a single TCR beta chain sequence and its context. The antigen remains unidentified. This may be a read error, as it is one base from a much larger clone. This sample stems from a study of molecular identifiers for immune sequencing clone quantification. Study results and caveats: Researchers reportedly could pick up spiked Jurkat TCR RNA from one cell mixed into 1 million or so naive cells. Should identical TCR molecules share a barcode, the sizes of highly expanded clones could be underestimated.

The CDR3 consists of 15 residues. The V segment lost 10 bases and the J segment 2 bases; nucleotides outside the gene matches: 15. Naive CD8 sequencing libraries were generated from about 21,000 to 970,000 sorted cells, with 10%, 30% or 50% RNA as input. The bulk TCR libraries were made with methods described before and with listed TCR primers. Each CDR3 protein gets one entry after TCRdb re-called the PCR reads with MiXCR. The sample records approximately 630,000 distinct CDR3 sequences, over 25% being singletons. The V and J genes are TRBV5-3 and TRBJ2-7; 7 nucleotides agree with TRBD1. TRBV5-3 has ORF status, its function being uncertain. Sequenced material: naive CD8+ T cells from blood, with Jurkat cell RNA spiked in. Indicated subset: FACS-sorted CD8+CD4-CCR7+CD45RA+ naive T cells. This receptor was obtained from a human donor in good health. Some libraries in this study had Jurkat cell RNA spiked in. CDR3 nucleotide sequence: TGTGCCGGCGCTTTTTGGGGACAGAGTGCCTACGAGCAGTACTTC. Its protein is CAGAFWGQSAYEQYF.